This is a list of T cell receptor beta chains from one sample in a study of T cell responses to AZD1222 COVID-19 vaccine. Sequenced by immunoSEQ multiplex PCR; TCRdb stores in-frame clones only, minus some. The sample has about 110,000 clones, approximately 86% seen once. The sequencing used peripheral blood, collected on day 0 of AZD1222 vaccination. These receptors were collected from an adult in good health. Both conserved end residues are part of each CDR3. Each record gives: D gene, clone size, J gene, V gene, CDR3 DNA, CDR3 protein. A D gene is named only where the DNA matches it firmly. Clone size is shown for a subset of rows, as once, few, many or a class of expanded clone.

d_gene: TRBD1
abundance: .
j_gene: TRBJ2-3
v_gene: TRBV5-4
CDR3nt: TGTGCCAGCCGGCGGGACAGGGGAACAGATACGCAGTATTTT
CDR3aa: CASRRDRGTDTQYF

d_gene: .
abundance: .
j_gene: TRBJ1-5
v_gene: TRBV28
CDR3nt: TGTGCCAGCAGTTTATTGGGGGGACGCAATCAGCCCCAGCATTTT
CDR3aa: CASSLLGGRNQPQHF

d_gene: .
abundance: .
j_gene: TRBJ1-4
v_gene: TRBV30
CDR3nt: TGTGCCTGGAGGCAGGGATGGGCAACTAATGAAAAACTGTTTTTT
CDR3aa: CAWRQGWATNEKLFF

d_gene: TRBD2
abundance: .
j_gene: TRBJ2-1
v_gene: TRBV14
CDR3nt: TGTGCCAGCAGCCAAGGACTAGCGGGACGGTACAATGAGCAGTTCTTC
CDR3aa: CASSQGLAGRYNEQFF

d_gene: TRBD1
abundance: once
j_gene: TRBJ1-2
v_gene: TRBV2
CDR3nt: TGTGCCAGCAGGTTACCAGGGGGCAATGGCTACACCTTC
CDR3aa: CASRLPGGNGYTF

d_gene: .
abundance: .
j_gene: TRBJ1-6
v_gene: TRBV9
CDR3nt: TGTGCCAGCAGCGTAGAATCAGGGCGTGCTAATTCACCCCTCCACTTT
CDR3aa: CASSVESGRANSPLHF

d_gene: .
abundance: .
j_gene: TRBJ2-6
v_gene: TRBV19
CDR3nt: TGTGCCAGTAGTATAGATGGCAGGGCGGGGGCCAACGTCCTGACTTTC
CDR3aa: CASSIDGRAGANVLTF

d_gene: .
abundance: .
j_gene: TRBJ1-4
v_gene: TRBV11-2
CDR3nt: TGTGCCAGCAGCTTAGTTAAGGGAAAAGGAGAAAAACTGTTTTTT
CDR3aa: CASSLVKGKGEKLFF

d_gene: .
abundance: .
j_gene: TRBJ1-1
v_gene: TRBV2
CDR3nt: TGTGCCAGCAACCCCCGGACCGGGGCTTTCTTT
CDR3aa: CASNPRTGAFF

d_gene: .
abundance: .
j_gene: TRBJ1-2
v_gene: TRBV5-4
CDR3nt: TGTGCCAGCAGCGGAAGACGTACGTCAGGGGTCGGGGGCTACACCTTC
CDR3aa: CASSGRRTSGVGGYTF

d_gene: .
abundance: .
j_gene: TRBJ2-1
v_gene: TRBV6-2/TRBV6-3
CDR3nt: TGTGCCAGCAGTTACTCGATAACAAATGAGCAGTTCTTC
CDR3aa: CASSYSITNEQFF

d_gene: .
abundance: once
j_gene: TRBJ1-2
v_gene: TRBV9
CDR3nt: TGTGCCAGCAGCGCTCCCGTTTCTTATGGCTACACCTTC
CDR3aa: CASSAPVSYGYTF

d_gene: .
abundance: .
j_gene: TRBJ2-1
v_gene: TRBV19
CDR3nt: TGTGCCAGTAGTTTAGTCGGTGGGGTCCTCAATGAGCAGTTCTTC
CDR3aa: CASSLVGGVLNEQFF

d_gene: .
abundance: .
j_gene: TRBJ2-3
v_gene: TRBV28
CDR3nt: TGTGCCAGCAGTTTGGGCAGGGGACTAGATACGCAGTATTTT
CDR3aa: CASSLGRGLDTQYF

d_gene: .
abundance: .
j_gene: TRBJ1-3
v_gene: TRBV2
CDR3nt: TGTGCCAGCAGAATACTTGGAAACACCATATATTTT
CDR3aa: CASRILGNTIYF

d_gene: TRBD2
abundance: .
j_gene: TRBJ2-5
v_gene: TRBV7-9
CDR3nt: TGTGCCAGCAGCTCCCCGCTAGCGGGACTGGGGTACCAAGAGACCCAGTACTTC
CDR3aa: CASSSPLAGLGYQETQYF

d_gene: .
abundance: .
j_gene: TRBJ2-4
v_gene: TRBV5-5
CDR3nt: TGTGCCAGCAGCAACCAGGACATTCAGTACTTC
CDR3aa: CASSNQDIQYF

d_gene: .
abundance: .
j_gene: TRBJ1-3
v_gene: TRBV28
CDR3nt: TGTGCCAGCAGTTTTAGTCCGTCGGGGAACACCATATATTTT
CDR3aa: CASSFSPSGNTIYF

d_gene: .
abundance: .
j_gene: TRBJ1-3
v_gene: TRBV5-5
CDR3nt: TGTGCCAGCAGCCTGGGATTATCCGGAAACACCATATATTTT
CDR3aa: CASSLGLSGNTIYF

d_gene: TRBD2
abundance: .
j_gene: TRBJ2-1
v_gene: TRBV11-3
CDR3nt: TGTGCCAGCAGCGCAGTAGCGGGAGCACACAATGAGCAGTTCTTC
CDR3aa: CASSAVAGAHNEQFF

d_gene: TRBD2
abundance: once
j_gene: TRBJ2-7
v_gene: TRBV20-1
CDR3nt: TGCAGTGCTAGTGTCGGACTAGCGGGAACCTACGAGCAGTACTTC
CDR3aa: CSASVGLAGTYEQYF

d_gene: TRBD2
abundance: .
j_gene: TRBJ2-2
v_gene: TRBV9
CDR3nt: TGTGCCAGCAGCGTAGGGAGCGGGAGCTTATCCGGGGAGCTGTTTTTT
CDR3aa: CASSVGSGSLSGELFF

d_gene: .
abundance: .
j_gene: TRBJ2-1
v_gene: TRBV9
CDR3nt: TGTGCCAGCAGCGTAGGACTACGCTACAATGAGCAGTTCTTC
CDR3aa: CASSVGLRYNEQFF

d_gene: .
abundance: .
j_gene: TRBJ2-1
v_gene: TRBV5-6
CDR3nt: TGTGCCAGCAGATTTGATTACAATGAGCAGTTCTTC
CDR3aa: CASRFDYNEQFF

d_gene: .
abundance: .
j_gene: TRBJ1-2
v_gene: TRBV3-1/TRBV3-2
CDR3nt: TGTGCCAGCAGCCCGGGACACCTTAACTATGGCTACACCTTC
CDR3aa: CASSPGHLNYGYTF

d_gene: .
abundance: .
j_gene: TRBJ1-2
v_gene: TRBV7-2
CDR3nt: TGTGCCAGCAGCTTAGGGTCAAACTTCTATGGCTACACCTTC
CDR3aa: CASSLGSNFYGYTF

d_gene: .
abundance: .
j_gene: TRBJ2-7
v_gene: TRBV15
CDR3nt: TGTGCCACCAGCAGAGCAGCGGCCTACGAGCAGTACTTC
CDR3aa: CATSRAAAYEQYF

d_gene: .
abundance: .
j_gene: TRBJ2-3
v_gene: TRBV2
CDR3nt: TGTGCCAGCACGCTTCGGACATCTTTGGATACGCAGTATTTT
CDR3aa: CASTLRTSLDTQYF

d_gene: .
abundance: .
j_gene: TRBJ2-1
v_gene: TRBV3-1/TRBV3-2
CDR3nt: TGTGCCAGCAGCCAATTGGCCGTCGAGAGGGTGCATGAGCAGTTCTTC
CDR3aa: CASSQLAVERVHEQFF

d_gene: TRBD1
abundance: .
j_gene: TRBJ2-1
v_gene: TRBV6-2/TRBV6-3
CDR3nt: TGTGCCAGCAGTTACGCCCGGGACAGGCTTACCAATGAGCAGTTCTTC
CDR3aa: CASSYARDRLTNEQFF

d_gene: TRBD1
abundance: once
j_gene: TRBJ2-2
v_gene: TRBV28
CDR3nt: TGTGCCAGCTCCCCGAGGGGGCAGTTCACCGGGGAGCTGTTTTTT
CDR3aa: CASSPRGQFTGELFF

d_gene: .
abundance: .
j_gene: TRBJ2-1
v_gene: TRBV10-3
CDR3nt: TGTGCCATCAGTCGGTCCGACAATGAGCAGTTCTTC
CDR3aa: CAISRSDNEQFF

d_gene: .
abundance: .
j_gene: TRBJ1-2
v_gene: TRBV20-1
CDR3nt: TGCAGTGCTAGTTCCGGTATAACCTATGGCTACACCTTC
CDR3aa: CSASSGITYGYTF

d_gene: .
abundance: .
j_gene: TRBJ1-5
v_gene: TRBV21-1
CDR3nt: TGTGCCAGCAGCAAAGACAGGGGGCCCTCATCACCCCCAATAAAAAATCAGCCCCAGCATTTT
CDR3aa: CASSKDRGPSSPPIKNQPQHF

d_gene: TRBD1
abundance: .
j_gene: TRBJ2-7
v_gene: TRBV7-9
CDR3nt: TGTGCCAGCAGCTACTGGCAGGGGGCTGGCGAGCAGTACTTC
CDR3aa: CASSYWQGAGEQYF

d_gene: TRBD1
abundance: .
j_gene: TRBJ2-3
v_gene: TRBV6-2/TRBV6-3
CDR3nt: TGTGCCAGCAGTCAGGGACAGGGGGCATCAGATACGCAGTATTTT
CDR3aa: CASSQGQGASDTQYF

d_gene: .
abundance: .
j_gene: TRBJ2-5
v_gene: TRBV3-1/TRBV3-2
CDR3nt: TGTGCCAGCAGTCCGATTACTCCGGGGGAGACCCAGTACTTC
CDR3aa: CASSPITPGETQYF

d_gene: .
abundance: once
j_gene: TRBJ1-1
v_gene: TRBV12-3/TRBV12-4
CDR3nt: TGTGCCAGCAGCCTCCGAACTGAAGCTTTCTTT
CDR3aa: CASSLRTEAFF

d_gene: .
abundance: .
j_gene: TRBJ1-3
v_gene: TRBV2
CDR3nt: TGTGCCAGCAGCGAAGGACGGGAACCTTACTCTGGAAACACCATATATTTT
CDR3aa: CASSEGREPYSGNTIYF

d_gene: TRBD1
abundance: .
j_gene: TRBJ1-6
v_gene: TRBV19
CDR3nt: TGTGCCAGTAGTACCGAGGGGACAGGGATTTCACCCCTCCACTTT
CDR3aa: CASSTEGTGISPLHF

d_gene: .
abundance: .
j_gene: TRBJ2-2
v_gene: TRBV3-1/TRBV3-2
CDR3nt: TGTGCCAGCAGCCACAGGGGTATGGCGAACACCGGGGAGCTGTTTTTT
CDR3aa: CASSHRGMANTGELFF

d_gene: TRBD2
abundance: .
j_gene: TRBJ2-1
v_gene: TRBV9
CDR3nt: TGTGCCAGCAGCCAAATCTCCGCGGGGGGGCGTAATGAGCAGTTCTTC
CDR3aa: CASSQISAGGRNEQFF

d_gene: .
abundance: once
j_gene: TRBJ2-1
v_gene: TRBV3-1/TRBV3-2
CDR3nt: TGTGCCAGCAGCCAAGGCCTAACCCGGGGACATAACAATGAGCAGTTCTTC
CDR3aa: CASSQGLTRGHNNEQFF

d_gene: .
abundance: .
j_gene: TRBJ1-2
v_gene: TRBV5-1
CDR3nt: TGCGCCAGCAGCTTGGAACAGCACAGCTACACCTTC
CDR3aa: CASSLEQHSYTF

d_gene: .
abundance: .
j_gene: TRBJ2-7
v_gene: TRBV20-1
CDR3nt: TGCAGTGCTAGTCACCAGGGGCGCTCCTACGAGCAGTACTTC
CDR3aa: CSASHQGRSYEQYF

d_gene: TRBD1
abundance: .
j_gene: TRBJ1-2
v_gene: TRBV9
CDR3nt: TGTGCCAGCAGCGTAGGGGACAGCTATGGCTACACCTTC
CDR3aa: CASSVGDSYGYTF

d_gene: TRBD1
abundance: few
j_gene: TRBJ1-1
v_gene: TRBV4-2
CDR3nt: TGTGCCAGCAGCCAAGATAAAGGTTTGACAGGGGGCCTCCTATTGAACACTGAAGCTTTCTTT
CDR3aa: CASSQDKGLTGGLLLNTEAFF

d_gene: TRBD1
abundance: .
j_gene: TRBJ2-7
v_gene: TRBV15
CDR3nt: TGTGCCACCAGCAGAGATAAGGGGGCGGTGGACGAGCAGTACTTC
CDR3aa: CATSRDKGAVDEQYF

d_gene: .
abundance: .
j_gene: TRBJ1-3
v_gene: TRBV24-1
CDR3nt: TGTGCCACCAGTGACCCCGGGACAGGAAACACCATATATTTT
CDR3aa: CATSDPGTGNTIYF

d_gene: TRBD1
abundance: .
j_gene: TRBJ2-2
v_gene: TRBV19
CDR3nt: TGTGCCAGTAGTACGGGACAGCCGAACACCGGGGAGCTGTTTTTT
CDR3aa: CASSTGQPNTGELFF